This passage covers 10 T cell receptor beta chains from one sample sequenced in a study of T cell responses to AZD1222 COVID-19 vaccine. Method: immunoSEQ multiplex PCR; TCRdb's copy keeps in-frame clones and lacks some. The sample contains 190,000 or so clones, approximately 94% of which appear only once. This specimen was peripheral blood, taken 28 days after the second AZD1222 dose. These receptors all stem from an adult who received the AZD1222 COVID-19 vaccine.

The chain links TRBV3-1 (or the pseudogene TRBV3-2) to TRBJ1-4, with D tentatively TRBD1 (6 bases). Deletions cut 4 bases from V and 7 bases from J, with 19 bases between. CDR3 length: 16 amino acids. CDR1 is LGHDT and CDR2 is YNNKEL in the germline V gene (reference sequence). In DNA, the CDR3 is TGTGCCAGCAGCCGTTTTGGGGACATTAACGGTGAAAAACTGTTTTTT. It is translated as CASSRFGDINGEKLFF.

This clone was seen once. V and J are TRBV6-5 and TRBJ1-2; D gene ambiguous. The CDR3 runs to 14 residues. CDR1 MNHEY and CDR2 SVGAGI come from the germline V gene. Trimming removed 7 bases from V and 0 bases from J, with 12 bases in between. This chain's CDR3 is CASTSTKANYGYTF. In DNA, the CDR3 is TGTGCCAGCACGAGTACTAAAGCTAACTATGGCTACACCTTC.

The CDR3 sequence: CASSEGQSKVKETQYF. CDR3 coding DNA: TGTGCCAGCAGCGAAGGACAGTCCAAGGTTAAAGAGACCCAGTACTTC. The V call is TRBV5-4, the J call TRBJ2-5, with D perhaps TRBD1 (6 bases). This CDR3 is built from 16 residues. Trimming took 4 bases from V and 3 from J, leaving 19 bases between them. Germline assignment: CDR1 SGHNT and CDR2 YYREEE (reference sequence).

This rearrangement joins TRBV4-1 to TRBJ2-7, with TRBD2 matching 9 bases. V trimming: 0 bases; J trimming: 0 bases; junction bases outside the gene matches: 6. Germline V gene data show CDR1 as MGHRA and CDR2 as YSYEKL. CDR3 size: 17 residues. For the CDR3, the DNA is TGCGCCAGCAGCCAAGAAGCCAGCGGGGGGACCTCCTACGAGCAGTACTTC. It is translated as CASSQEASGGTSYEQYF.

This rearrangement joins TRBV4-1 to TRBJ2-5; 7 bases match TRBD1. CDR3 length equals 16 residues. Losses at the gene ends were 0 bases for V and 2 bases for J; bases not matched to a gene: 6. Germline V gives CDR1 MGHRA, CDR2 YSYEKL. CDR3 loop: CASSQEAPGGQETQYF. As DNA, the CDR3 is TGCGCCAGCAGCCAAGAGGCGCCAGGGGGACAAGAGACCCAGTACTTC.

This clone was detected once. This chain uses TRBV28 with TRBJ2-1; 9 nucleotides match TRBD1. J lost 5 bases, V lost 6 bases, and 5 bases had no gene match. This CDR3 spans 14 amino acids. Germline CDR1 and CDR2: MDHEN and SYDVKM. The CDR3 reads CASRQGAVDNEQFF. The CDR3 DNA reads TGTGCCAGCAGACAGGGGGCGGTAGACAATGAGCAGTTCTTC.

This chain links TRBV5-1 with TRBJ1-4; D is undetermined. Germline V gene lookup returns CDR1 SGHRS and CDR2 YFSETQ. CDR3 length: 15 residues. The V and J ends lost 4 bases and 5 bases respectively, with 15 bases between them. As DNA, the CDR3 is TGCGCCAGCAGCCCATTTACCGACGTAAATGAAAAACTGTTTTTT. Translation gives CASSPFTDVNEKLFF.

J is TRBJ2-3 and V is TRBV7-2, with 7 bases identical to TRBD2. The CDR3 extends over 15 amino acids. CDR1 is SGHTA, CDR2 FQGNSA, per germline. V trimming: 5 bases; J trimming: 7 bases; junction bases outside the gene matches: 12. The CDR3 protein is CASSPPGGEGYTQYF. The CDR3 bases are TGTGCCAGCAGCCCCCCCGGAGGGGAGGGTTATACGCAGTATTTT.

The genes are TRBV2 and TRBJ1-2; D possibly corresponds to TRBD1 (5 bases). CDR3 size: 14 residues. V was trimmed by 1 base and J by 7 bases, leaving 13 bases between them. Germline V lookup: CDR1 SNHLY, CDR2 FYNNEI. DNA of the CDR3: TGTGCCAGCAGTGAAGGCAGGGTAAGGAGTGGCTACACCTTC. It codes for CASSEGRVRSGYTF.

This clone was observed a single time. The V gene is TRBV10-1, the J gene TRBJ2-3, with D possibly TRBD1 on 5 matching bases. Per germline, CDR1 WNHNN and CDR2 SYGVQD (reference sequence). The CDR3 extends over 14 amino acids. V lost 3 bases to trimming and J lost 2 bases, with 9 bases between them. CDR3 in DNA: TGCGCCAGCAGTGACAGGGTCCACACAGATACGCAGTATTTT. It translates to CASSDRVHTDTQYF.